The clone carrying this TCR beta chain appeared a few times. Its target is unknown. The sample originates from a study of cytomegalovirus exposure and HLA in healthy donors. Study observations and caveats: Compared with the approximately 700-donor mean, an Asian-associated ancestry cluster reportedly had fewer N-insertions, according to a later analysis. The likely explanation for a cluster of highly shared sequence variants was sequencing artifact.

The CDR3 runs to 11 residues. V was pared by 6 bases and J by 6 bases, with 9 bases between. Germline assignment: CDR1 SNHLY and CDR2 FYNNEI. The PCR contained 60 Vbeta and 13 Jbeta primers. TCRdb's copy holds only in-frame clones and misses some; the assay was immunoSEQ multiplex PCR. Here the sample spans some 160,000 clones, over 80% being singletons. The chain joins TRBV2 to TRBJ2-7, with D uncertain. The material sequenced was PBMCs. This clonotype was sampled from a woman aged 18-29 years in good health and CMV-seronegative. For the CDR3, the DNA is TGTGCCAGCAGGTACACCATCGAGCAGTACTTC. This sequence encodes CASRYTIEQYF.